One and the same sample provided the 30 T cell receptor beta chains below, sequenced in a study of cytomegalovirus exposure and HLA in healthy donors (dated by TCRdb to 2016 to 2017). The library was prepared using the immunoSEQ multiplex PCR assay. For the multiplex PCR, a mixture combining 60 forward primers for TCR Vbeta segments and 13 reverse primers for TCR Jbeta segments was used. Entries here come from immuneACCESS through TCRdb and include only in-frame sequences with V and J called. Some clones fail to appear in such tables; in the studies checked, an unresolved V gene covers under half of the shortfall, and the cause of the remainder is unknown. The sample table holds 100,000 to 150,000 clones, of which about 74% were seen once. The ten biggest clones cover about 6% of the sample. Sequenced sample: PBMCs. These receptors all stem from a woman aged 45-65 years in good health and CMV-seropositive.

The chain couples TRBV19 to TRBJ1-4; 9 bases are a match to TRBD1. This CDR3 region has 14 residues. Unmatched junction bases numbered 8, after V lost 7 bases and J lost 8 bases. CDR1 is LNHDA and CDR2 is SQIVND in the germline V gene (reference sequence). CDR3 amino acids: CASKVGTGSEKLFF. The CDR3 nucleotides read TGTGCCAGTAAAGTGGGGACAGGGTCCGAAAAACTGTTTTTT. The full variable domain, with the rest looked up from reference TRBV19 and TRBJ1-4, is DGGITQSPKYLFRKEGQNVTLSCEQNLNHDAMYWYRQDPGQGLRLIYYSQIVNDFQKGDIAEGYSVSREKKESFPLTVTSAQKNPTAFYLCASKVGTGSEKLFFGSGTQLSVL.

V and J are TRBV4-2 and TRBJ1-3; D may be TRBD1 (6 bases). The CDR3 spans 15 residues. V was pared by 1 base and J by 4 bases, with 11 bases between. Germline CDR1 reads LGHNA; CDR2 reads YNFKEQ. CDR3 nucleotide sequence: TGTGCCAGCAGCCAAGCCGCCAGGGGAGGAAACACCATATATTTT. This codes for CASSQAARGGNTIYF.

The V call is TRBV2, the J call TRBJ1-5, with D maybe TRBD1 (5 bases). CDR1 and CDR2 from the germline V gene are SNHLY and FYNNEI. V shed 6 bases and J shed 5 bases, with 14 bases lying between them. The length of the CDR3 is 14 residues. The CDR3 region is CASSRGGADQPQHF. The CDR3 nucleotides are TGTGCCAGCAGCCGCGGCGGGGCCGATCAGCCCCAGCATTTT.

This sequence joins TRBV7-2 and TRBJ2-1, with 7 bases lining up with TRBD1. Germline V gives CDR1 SGHTA, CDR2 FQGNSA. The V segment lost 6 bases and the J segment 7 bases; nucleotides outside the gene matches: 9. The CDR3 runs to 14 residues. The CDR3 protein is CASRLDRIGNEQFF. CDR3 in DNA: TGTGCCAGCAGACTGGACAGGATCGGGAATGAGCAGTTCTTC.

The V gene is TRBV2, the J gene TRBJ1-5, with a possible D match to TRBD1 (6 bases). The V end was cut by 7 bases, the J end by 3 bases, with 10 bases between. Per germline, CDR1 SNHLY and CDR2 FYNNEI. The CDR3 is 13 residues long. The CDR3 DNA is TGTGCCAGCAAGGGACAATCCAATCAGCCCCAGCATTTT. Its translation is CASKGQSNQPQHF. Variable domain in full (rest from reference TRBV2 and TRBJ1-5): EPEVTQTPSHQVTQMGQEVILRCVPISNHLYFYWYRQILGQKVEFLVSFYNNEISEKSEIFDDQFSVERPDGSNFTLKIRSTKLEDSAMYFCASKGQSNQPQHFGDGTRLSIL.

As to this clone: At one boundary the junction diverges from the germline segment, which might be a read error. The chain joins TRBV29-1 to TRBJ1-2; TRBD1 matches 8 bases. Germline V gene data show CDR1 as SQVTM and CDR2 as ANQGSEA. The length of the CDR3 is 13 residues. The CDR3, as DNA: TGCAGCGTTTCCCGAGGGGGAGGGACAGGTCCTATCTTC. Its protein is CSVSRGGGTGPIF.

Written as DNA, the CDR3 is TGTGCCAGTAGACAGGGACCCATCTACGAGCAGTACTTC. Translated, it gives CASRQGPIYEQYF. This chain joins TRBV6-6 and TRBJ2-7; 7 positions agree with TRBD1. The CDR3 has 13 residues. The V and J ends lost 9 bases and 3 bases, in that order; junction bases with no gene match: 8. Looked up from germline, CDR1 is MNHNY and CDR2 is SVGAGI (reference sequence).

The V call is TRBV4-3, the J call TRBJ2-1, with D possibly TRBD2 on 5 matching bases. The CDR3 spans 18 residues. Germline V CDR1 and CDR2: LGHNA, YSLEER. With 0 bases removed from V and 1 base from J, the gap between germline ends came to 16 bases. The CDR3 loop is CASSQDRDGPISYNEQFF. The DNA of the CDR3 is TGCGCCAGCAGCCAAGATCGGGATGGCCCGATATCCTACAATGAGCAGTTCTTC.

The J gene is TRBJ1-6, the V gene TRBV6-1; D remains ambiguous. Germline lookup yields CDR1 MNHNS and CDR2 SASEGT. The CDR3 is 13 residues long. V lost 6 bases to trimming and J lost 11 bases, with 14 bases between them. CDR3 region: CASRGSFEAPLHF. Here the CDR3 DNA reads TGTGCCAGCAGGGGTTCCTTTGAGGCACCCCTCCACTTT.

V is TRBV5-4 and J is TRBJ1-1; TRBD1 is a possible D gene (6 bases). This CDR3 contains 15 residues. Trimming cost V 0 bases and J 1 base, with 10 bases left between them. Germline V CDR1 and CDR2: SGHNT, YYREEE (reference sequence). CDR3 amino acids: CASSLVGGANTEAFF. CDR3 coding DNA: TGTGCCAGCAGCTTGGTCGGGGGGGCGAACACTGAAGCTTTCTTT. Full variable domain (remainder filled in from reference TRBV5-4 and TRBJ1-1): ETGVTQSPTHLIKTRGQQVTLRCSSQSGHNTVSWYQQALGQGPQFIFQYYREEENGRGNFPPRFSGLQFPNYSSELNVNALELDDSALYLCASSLVGGANTEAFFGQGTRLTVV.

The rearrangement joins TRBV11-3 to TRBJ2-5; 15 nucleotides line up with TRBD2. This CDR3 region has 16 residues. The germline gives CDR1 SGHNT, CDR2 YENEEA. V gave up 5 bases and J gave up 5 bases; unmatched junction bases: 6. This CDR3 reads CASSPGLAGGLETQYF. CDR3 nucleotide sequence: TGTGCCAGCAGCCCAGGACTAGCGGGGGGGTTGGAGACCCAGTACTTC.

V and J are TRBV19 and TRBJ2-5; 9 bases align to TRBD1. Per germline, CDR1 LNHDA and CDR2 SQIVND (reference sequence). The trim removed 8 bases at V and 1 base at J, leaving 2 bases unmatched. The CDR3 has 13 amino acids. In DNA form, the CDR3 reads TGTGCCAGTTCGACAGGGGGCCAAGAGACCCAGTACTTC. Its translation is CASSTGGQETQYF. The full variable domain, with the rest looked up from reference TRBV19 and TRBJ2-5, is DGGITQSPKYLFRKEGQNVTLSCEQNLNHDAMYWYRQDPGQGLRLIYYSQIVNDFQKGDIAEGYSVSREKKESFPLTVTSAQKNPTAFYLCASSTGGQETQYFGPGTRLLVL.

The chain carries TRBV25-1 and TRBJ1-1, with D perhaps matching TRBD1 (5 bases). Germline CDR1 and CDR2: MGHDK and SYGVNS. This CDR3 has 13 residues. Trimming removed 3 bases from V and 1 base from J, with 6 bases in between. The CDR3 DNA reads as TGTGCCAGCAGTGATACAGGGAACACTGAAGCTTTCTTT. Encoded protein: CASSDTGNTEAFF.

The V and J genes are TRBV6-5 and TRBJ2-7, with D perhaps TRBD1 (6 bases). Deletions cut 2 bases from V and 4 bases from J, with 12 bases between. Germline loops: CDR1 MNHEY, CDR2 SVGAGI. The length of the CDR3 is 14 residues. The CDR3 DNA reads TGTGCCAGCAGTTACAACAGGGTCGGGTACGAGCAGTACTTC. It codes for CASSYNRVGYEQYF.

This clone has only a few counts. The chain uses TRBV29-1 and TRBJ1-6, with D unclear. Germline V gene sequence: CDR1 SQVTM, CDR2 ANQGSEA. V lost 3 bases and J 5 bases, leaving 20 bases between the germline ends. This CDR3 is built from 17 residues. Written as DNA, the CDR3 is TGCAGCGTTGATCTTTTAAACTCGGTCCCCGATAATTCACCCCTCCACTTT. It specifies CSVDLLNSVPDNSPLHF.

This sequence joins TRBV9 and TRBJ1-1; 9 nucleotides line up with TRBD1. The CDR3 runs to 15 residues. Germline V gene lookup returns CDR1 SGDLS and CDR2 YYNGEE. V gave up 3 bases and J gave up 0 bases; unmatched junction bases: 3. CDR3 DNA: TGTGCCAGCAGCGCCGGACAGGGGTTGAACACTGAAGCTTTCTTT. Translated: CASSAGQGLNTEAFF.

This clone came up a few times. The J gene is TRBJ1-2, the V gene TRBV6-1; TRBD1 is a possible D gene (5 bases). This CDR3 spans 13 amino acids. Trimming left V 3 bases short and J 3 bases short, with 8 bases between. Germline V lookup: CDR1 MNHNS, CDR2 SASEGT. CDR3 DNA: TGTGCCAGCAGTGAGCAGGGTGACTATGGCTACACCTTC. Translating it yields CASSEQGDYGYTF.

CDR3 nucleotides: TGTGCCAGCAGCAAATCGAAAAGACAGAACACTGAAGCTTTCTTT. Encoded protein: CASSKSKRQNTEAFF. The chain combines TRBV21-1 with TRBJ1-1; the table's D gene call, TRBD1, was not cross checked with the DNA. TRBV21-1 is deemed a pseudogene. The CDR3 is 15 amino acids.

The chain joins TRBV10-3 to TRBJ2-3; 11 positions agree with TRBD2. The CDR3 length is 14 residues. The junction had 3 bases not matched to a gene; V was cut back by 6 bases and J by 4 bases. Germline CDR1 is ENHRY and CDR2 is SYGVKD. DNA of the CDR3: TGTGCCATCAGCCCGGGACTAGCGGCAGATACGCAGTATTTT. It yields the protein CAISPGLAADTQYF.

The chain recombines TRBV7-6 with TRBJ2-5, with 9 positions matching TRBD2. The CDR3 spans 15 residues. From germline, CDR1 is SGHVS and CDR2 FNYEAQ. Unmatched junction bases numbered 6, after V lost 5 bases and J lost 2 bases. The CDR3 bases are TGTGCCAGCAGCCTGGCGGGGGGGCGGCAAGAGACCCAGTACTTC. It yields the protein CASSLAGGRQETQYF.

The V and J genes are TRBV5-1 and TRBJ2-7; 11 bases are shared with TRBD1. Germline V lookup: CDR1 SGHRS, CDR2 YFSETQ. V lost 4 bases and J lost 5; bases outside the gene matches: 5. The CDR3 extends over 14 amino acids. CDR3 bases: TGCGCCAGCAGCGTGGGACAGGGGGTGAACGAGCAGTACTTC. It yields the protein CASSVGQGVNEQYF.

This clone was recorded a few times. The chain is built from TRBV13 and TRBJ2-1; D is uncertain. This CDR3 region has 13 residues. V lost 2 bases and J 7 bases, leaving 9 bases between the germline ends. Germline CDR1 PRHDT, CDR2 FYEKMQ (reference sequence). CDR3 DNA sequence: TGTGCCAGCAGCTTATTTCTCGGGAATGAGCAGTTCTTC. Protein product: CASSLFLGNEQFF. The full variable domain, completed using reference TRBV13 and TRBJ2-1, is AAGVIQSPRHLIKEKRETATLKCYPIPRHDTVYWYQQGPGQDPQFLISFYEKMQSDKGSIPDRFSAQQFSDYHSELNMSSLELGDSALYFCASSLFLGNEQFFGPGTRLTVL.

The chain recombines TRBV5-1 with TRBJ2-5, with D possibly being TRBD1 (7 bases). The ends were cut back, 0 bases at V and 2 bases at J, with 20 bases in the middle. The CDR3 consists of 18 residues. The germline gives CDR1 SGHRS, CDR2 YFSETQ. For the CDR3, the DNA is TGCGCCAGCAGCTTGGAAGCTATCGGGGCAGGGGGGCAAGAGACCCAGTACTTC. Its protein product is CASSLEAIGAGGQETQYF.

The genes are TRBV19 and TRBJ2-7; 7 bases align to TRBD1. V trimming: 6 bases; J trimming: 3 bases; junction bases outside the gene matches: 5. The CDR3 is 13 residues long. Germline CDR1 and CDR2: LNHDA and SQIVND (reference sequence). The CDR3 DNA sequence: TGTGCCAGTAGCCGGGACAGAGGCTACGAGCAGTACTTC. Amino acids: CASSRDRGYEQYF.

CDR3 region: CASSLSGDTQYF. CDR3 DNA: TGTGCCAGCAGCCTTAGCGGTGATACGCAGTATTTT. The chain carries TRBV2 and TRBJ2-3; possible D gene TRBD2, 6 bases. The CDR3 is made up of 12 amino acids. From germline, CDR1 is SNHLY and CDR2 FYNNEI. Trimming left V 6 bases short and J 6 bases short, with 10 bases between.

The CDR3 nucleotides read TGTGCCAGCAAAGGGGAACGGTTGAGGGAAAAACTGTTTTTT. This sequence encodes CASKGERLREKLFF. V and J are TRBV2 and TRBJ1-4, with D possibly TRBD1 on 5 matching bases. Germline CDR1 SNHLY, CDR2 FYNNEI. Trimming left V 7 bases short and J 8 bases short, with 17 bases between. This CDR3 is built from 14 residues. The whole variable domain, remainder taken from reference TRBV2 and TRBJ1-4, is EPEVTQTPSHQVTQMGQEVILRCVPISNHLYFYWYRQILGQKVEFLVSFYNNEISEKSEIFDDQFSVERPDGSNFTLKIRSTKLEDSAMYFCASKGERLREKLFFGSGTQLSVL.

The J gene is TRBJ1-5, the V gene TRBV6-5; 9 bases are a match to TRBD1. The CDR3 runs to 12 residues. The junction had 1 base not matched to a gene; V was cut back by 6 bases and J by 7 bases. Germline CDR1 MNHEY, CDR2 SVGAGI. The CDR3: CASRDRGQPQHF. CDR3 DNA sequence: TGTGCCAGCAGAGACAGGGGGCAGCCCCAGCATTTT.

V gene TRBV19 combines with J gene TRBJ1-2; D not certain. Trimming cost V 3 bases and J 4 bases, with 15 bases left between them. From germline, CDR1 is LNHDA and CDR2 SQIVND (reference sequence). The CDR3 consists of 15 residues. CDR3 DNA: TGTGCCAGTAGTATTACCGGCTCGGGAGGCTATGGCTACACCTTC. It translates to CASSITGSGGYGYTF.

The CDR3 reads CASSNGLAGDRETQYF. In DNA, the CDR3 is TGTGCCAGCAGCAATGGACTAGCGGGGGATCGGGAGACCCAGTACTTC. This chain uses TRBV7-8 with TRBJ2-5, with 13 positions matching TRBD2. V shed 5 bases, J shed 5 bases, and the junction held 8 bases outside the gene matches. Germline CDR1 and CDR2: SGHVS and FQNEAQ. There are 16 residues in the CDR3.

The rearrangement links TRBV4-2 to TRBJ2-3, with 9 positions matching TRBD1. Germline assignment: CDR1 LGHNA and CDR2 YNFKEQ. This CDR3 comprises 15 residues. J gave up 6 bases and V 2 bases, and 6 bases lay outside the gene matches. CDR3 in amino acids: CASSQTGQGGDTQYF. In nucleotides, the CDR3 is TGTGCCAGCAGCCAAACGGGACAGGGAGGGGATACGCAGTATTTT.